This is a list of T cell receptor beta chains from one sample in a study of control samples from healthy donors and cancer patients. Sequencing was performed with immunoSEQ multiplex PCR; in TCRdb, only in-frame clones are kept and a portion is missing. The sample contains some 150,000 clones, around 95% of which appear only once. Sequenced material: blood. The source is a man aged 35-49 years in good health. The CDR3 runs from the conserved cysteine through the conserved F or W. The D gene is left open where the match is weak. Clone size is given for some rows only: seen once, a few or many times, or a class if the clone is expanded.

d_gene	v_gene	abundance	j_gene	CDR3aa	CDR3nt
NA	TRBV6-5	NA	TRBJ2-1	CASSSIGRDEQFF	TGTGCCAGCAGTTCTATAGGGCGGGATGAGCAGTTCTTC
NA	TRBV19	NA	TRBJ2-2	CASSIGAGTGELFF	TGTGCCAGTAGTATCGGGGCTGGCACCGGGGAGCTGTTTTTT
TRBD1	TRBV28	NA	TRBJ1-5	CASSPTGLSNQPQHF	TGTGCCAGCAGTCCGACAGGGCTTAGCAATCAGCCCCAGCATTTT
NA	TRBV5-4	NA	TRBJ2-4	CASSLWGAKNIQYF	TGTGCCAGCAGCTTGTGGGGGGCCAAAAACATTCAGTACTTC
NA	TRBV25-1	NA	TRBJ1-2	CASYTGSPNYGYTF	TGTGCCAGCTACACAGGGAGTCCTAACTATGGCTACACCTTC
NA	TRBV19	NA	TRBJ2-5	CASSTRETQYF	TGTGCCAGTAGTACCAGGGAGACCCAGTACTTC
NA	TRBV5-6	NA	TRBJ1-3	CASSLWGTRVSSGNTIYF	TGTGCCAGCAGCTTGTGGGGGACCAGGGTGTCCTCTGGAAACACCATATATTTT
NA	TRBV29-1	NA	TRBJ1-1	CSVARALNTEAFF	TGCAGCGTCGCCAGGGCCCTGAACACTGAAGCTTTCTTT
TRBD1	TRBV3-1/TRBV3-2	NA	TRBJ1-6	CASSPGDRRNSPLHF	TGTGCCAGCAGCCCTGGGGACAGAAGGAATTCACCCCTCCACTTT
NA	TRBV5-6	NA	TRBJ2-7	CASSLEQGWGEQYF	TGTGCCAGCAGCTTGGAACAGGGTTGGGGCGAGCAGTACTTC
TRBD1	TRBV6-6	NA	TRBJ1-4	CASAQQGSGGEKLFF	TGTGCCAGCGCACAACAGGGGTCTGGCGGGGAAAAACTGTTTTTT
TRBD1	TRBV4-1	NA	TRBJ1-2	CASSQDARGRKDGYTF	TGCGCCAGCAGCCAAGATGCCAGGGGGCGAAAGGATGGCTACACCTTC
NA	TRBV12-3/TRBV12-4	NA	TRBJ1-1	CASSLVKGSEAFF	TGTGCCAGCAGTTTAGTAAAGGGTTCTGAAGCTTTCTTT
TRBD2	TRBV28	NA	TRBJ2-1	CASRGLAGGMNEQFF	TGTGCCAGCAGAGGGCTAGCGGGGGGTATGAATGAGCAGTTCTTC
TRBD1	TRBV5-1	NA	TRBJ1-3	CASSLPTGASGNTIYF	TGCGCCAGCAGCTTGCCTACAGGGGCCTCTGGAAACACCATATATTTT
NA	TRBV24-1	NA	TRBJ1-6	CATSVGESSPLHF	TGTGCCACCAGTGTGGGGGAGAGTTCACCCCTCCACTTT
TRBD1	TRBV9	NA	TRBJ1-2	CASSATGTGSFGYTF	TGTGCCAGCAGCGCTACCGGGACAGGGTCATTCGGCTACACCTTC
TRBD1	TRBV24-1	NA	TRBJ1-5	CATSSSGTGGQPQHF	TGTGCCACCAGTTCATCCGGGACAGGGGGACAGCCCCAGCATTTT
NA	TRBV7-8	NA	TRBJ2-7	CASSLGGGRVSYEQYF	TGTGCCAGCAGCTTAGGGGGCGGGCGCGTCTCCTACGAGCAGTACTTC
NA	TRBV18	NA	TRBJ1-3	CASSPPLLRNTIYF	TGTGCCAGCTCACCTCCCCTTCTGCGAAACACCATATATTTT
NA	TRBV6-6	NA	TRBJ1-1	CASSYYRTVSVTEAFF	TGTGCCAGCAGTTATTATCGAACAGTATCGGTCACTGAAGCTTTCTTT
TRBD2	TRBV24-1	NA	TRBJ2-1	CATSDDLAGVNEQFF	TGTGCCACCAGTGATGACCTAGCGGGGGTAAATGAGCAGTTCTTC
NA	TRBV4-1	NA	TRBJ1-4	CASSQGRYEKLFF	TGCGCCAGCAGCCAAGGACGGTACGAAAAACTGTTTTTT
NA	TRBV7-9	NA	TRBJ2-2	CASSSGWPSTGELFF	TGTGCCAGCAGCTCAGGTTGGCCCTCAACCGGGGAGCTGTTTTTT
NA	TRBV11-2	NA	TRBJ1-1	CASSAEVNTEAFF	TGTGCCAGCAGCGCAGAAGTAAACACTGAAGCTTTCTTT
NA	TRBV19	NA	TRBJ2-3	CASSKGLNTQYF	TGTGCCAGTAGTAAGGGGCTTAATACGCAGTATTTT
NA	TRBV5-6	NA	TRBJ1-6	CASRSGFYNSPLHF	TGTGCCAGCAGGTCGGGCTTCTATAATTCACCCCTCCACTTT
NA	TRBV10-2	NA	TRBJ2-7	CASRETGLGGGNEQYF	TGCGCCAGCAGGGAAACAGGACTCGGTGGGGGGAACGAGCAGTACTTC
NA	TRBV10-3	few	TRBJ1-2	CAISESGGRYGYTF	TGTGCCATCAGTGAGTCGGGGGGCAGGTATGGCTACACCTTC
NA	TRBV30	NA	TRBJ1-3	CACPSGDLGNTIYF	TGTGCCTGCCCCTCGGGTGACTTGGGAAACACCATATATTTT
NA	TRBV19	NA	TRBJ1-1	CASSHTGGGLLNTEAFF	TGTGCCAGTAGCCATACGGGGGGCGGACTCCTGAACACTGAAGCTTTCTTT
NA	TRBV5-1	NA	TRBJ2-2	CASSSAAVGNTGELFF	TGCGCCAGCAGCTCCGCGGCGGTAGGGAACACCGGGGAGCTGTTTTTT
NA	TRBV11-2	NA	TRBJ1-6	CASSLGQVRDSPLHF	TGTGCCAGCAGCTTAGGGCAGGTCAGGGACTCACCCCTCCACTTT
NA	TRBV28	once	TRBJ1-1	CASSFQGRFEAFF	TGTGCCAGCAGTTTTCAAGGACGCTTTGAAGCTTTCTTT
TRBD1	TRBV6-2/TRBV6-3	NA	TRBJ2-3	CASSYSGTGTDTQYF	TGTGCCAGCAGTTACTCCGGGACAGGCACAGATACGCAGTATTTT
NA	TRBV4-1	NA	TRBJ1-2	CASSQVIEARRYGYTF	TGCGCCAGCAGCCAAGTAATCGAGGCCCGCCGGTATGGCTACACCTTC
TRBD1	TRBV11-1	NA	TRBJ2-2	CASGRTGGLTGELFF	TGTGCCAGCGGTAGGACAGGGGGCCTCACCGGGGAGCTGTTTTTT
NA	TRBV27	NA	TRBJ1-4	CASSDGGRKLFF	TGTGCCAGCAGCGACGGGGGGAGAAAACTGTTTTTT
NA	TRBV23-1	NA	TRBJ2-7	CASSPTGQISYEQYF	TGCGCCAGCAGTCCCACCGGACAAATCTCCTACGAGCAGTACTTC
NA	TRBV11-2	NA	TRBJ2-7	CASSLRSYEQYF	TGTGCCAGCAGCCTACGCTCTTACGAGCAGTACTTC
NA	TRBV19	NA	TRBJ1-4	CASSPRLRASEEKLFF	TGTGCCAGTAGTCCCCGACTCAGGGCCTCGGAAGAAAAACTGTTTTTT